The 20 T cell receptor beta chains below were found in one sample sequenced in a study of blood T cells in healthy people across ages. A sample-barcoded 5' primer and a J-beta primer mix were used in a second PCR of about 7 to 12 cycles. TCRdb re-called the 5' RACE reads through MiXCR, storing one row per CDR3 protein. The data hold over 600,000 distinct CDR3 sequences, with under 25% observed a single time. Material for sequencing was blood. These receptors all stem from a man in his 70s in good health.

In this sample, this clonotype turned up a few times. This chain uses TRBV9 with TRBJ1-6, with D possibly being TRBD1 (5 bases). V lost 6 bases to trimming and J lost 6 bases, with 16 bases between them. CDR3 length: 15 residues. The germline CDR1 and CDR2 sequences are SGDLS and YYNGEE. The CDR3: CASTYGGSSNSPLHF. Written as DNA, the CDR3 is TGTGCCAGCACCTACGGGGGGAGCAGTAATTCACCCCTCCACTTT.

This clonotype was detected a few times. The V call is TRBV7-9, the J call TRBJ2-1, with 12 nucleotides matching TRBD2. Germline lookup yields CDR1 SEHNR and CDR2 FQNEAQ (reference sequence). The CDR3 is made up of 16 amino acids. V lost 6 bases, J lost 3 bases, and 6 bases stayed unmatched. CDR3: CASSFGLAGIYNEQFF. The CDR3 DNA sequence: TGTGCCAGCAGTTTCGGACTAGCGGGAATCTACAATGAGCAGTTCTTC.

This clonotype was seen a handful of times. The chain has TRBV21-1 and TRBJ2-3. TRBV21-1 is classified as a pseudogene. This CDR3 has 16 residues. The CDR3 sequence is CASSNNDSFSTDTQYF. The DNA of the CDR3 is TGTGCCAGCAGCAATAACGACTCCTTTAGCACAGATACGCAGTATTTT.

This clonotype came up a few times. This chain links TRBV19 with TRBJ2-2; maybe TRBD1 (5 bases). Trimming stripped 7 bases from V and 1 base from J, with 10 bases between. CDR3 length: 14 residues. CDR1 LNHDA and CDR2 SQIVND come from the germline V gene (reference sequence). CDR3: CASKLGQNTGELFF. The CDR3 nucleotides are TGTGCCAGTAAGTTAGGACAGAACACCGGGGAGCTGTTTTTT.

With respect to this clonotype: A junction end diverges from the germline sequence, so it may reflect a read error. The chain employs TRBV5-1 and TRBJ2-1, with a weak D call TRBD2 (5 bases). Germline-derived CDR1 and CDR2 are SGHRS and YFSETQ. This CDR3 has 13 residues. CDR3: CAGSPGVDNEQFF. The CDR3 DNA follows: TGCGCCGGCAGCCCCGGGGTAGACAATGAGCAGTTCTTC.

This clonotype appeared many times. The chain's CDR3 is CASSPTGAGEQYF. The CDR3 DNA reads as TGTGCCAGCAGTCCAACCGGGGCTGGCGAGCAGTACTTC. This rearrangement joins TRBV27 to TRBJ2-7; D tentatively reads TRBD1 or TRBD2 (5 bases each). Germline CDR1 is MNHEY and CDR2 is SMNVEV (reference sequence). The CDR3 covers 13 residues. V lost 5 bases, J lost 6 bases, and 14 bases lay in between.

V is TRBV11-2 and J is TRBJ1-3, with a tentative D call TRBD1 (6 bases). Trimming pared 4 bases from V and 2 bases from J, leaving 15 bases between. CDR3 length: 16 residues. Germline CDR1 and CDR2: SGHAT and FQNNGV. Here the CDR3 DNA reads TGTGCCAGCAGCTCCAGGGGAGGGAGGACTGGAAACACCATATATTTT. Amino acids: CASSSRGGRTGNTIYF.

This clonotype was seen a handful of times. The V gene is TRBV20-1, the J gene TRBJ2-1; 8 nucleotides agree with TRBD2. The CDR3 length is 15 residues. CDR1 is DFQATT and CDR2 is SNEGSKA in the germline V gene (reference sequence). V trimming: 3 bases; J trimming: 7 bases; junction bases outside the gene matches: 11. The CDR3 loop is CSARVPGGPTNEQFF. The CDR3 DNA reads TGCAGTGCTAGGGTACCGGGAGGGCCGACGAATGAGCAGTTCTTC.

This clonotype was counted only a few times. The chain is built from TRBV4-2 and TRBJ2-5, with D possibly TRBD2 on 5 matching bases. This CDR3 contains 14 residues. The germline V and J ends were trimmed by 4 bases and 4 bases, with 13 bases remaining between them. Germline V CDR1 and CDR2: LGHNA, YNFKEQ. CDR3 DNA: TGTGCCAGCAGCCCCGACCTAGAGGGAGAGACCCAGTACTTC. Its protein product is CASSPDLEGETQYF.

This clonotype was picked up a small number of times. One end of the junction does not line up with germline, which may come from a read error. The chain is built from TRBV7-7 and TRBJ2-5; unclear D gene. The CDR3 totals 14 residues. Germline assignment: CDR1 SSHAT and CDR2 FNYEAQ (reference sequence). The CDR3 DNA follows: TGTGCTAGCAGCTTTTCAGGTTACCAAGAGACCCAGTACTTC. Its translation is CASSFSGYQETQYF. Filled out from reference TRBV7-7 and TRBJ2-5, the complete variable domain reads GAGVSQSPRYKVTKRGQDVTLRCDPISSHATLYWYQQALGQGPEFLTYFNYEAQPDKSGLPSDRFSAERPEGSISTLTIQRTEQRDSAMYRCASSFSGYQETQYFGPGTRLLVL.

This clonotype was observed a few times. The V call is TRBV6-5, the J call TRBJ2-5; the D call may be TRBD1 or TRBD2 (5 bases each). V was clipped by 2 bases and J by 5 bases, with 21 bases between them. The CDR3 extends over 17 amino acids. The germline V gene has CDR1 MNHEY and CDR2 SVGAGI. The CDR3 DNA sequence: TGTGCCAGCAGTTACGTAAATAATTGGGGGTTGGTTGAGACCCAGTACTTC. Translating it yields CASSYVNNWGLVETQYF.

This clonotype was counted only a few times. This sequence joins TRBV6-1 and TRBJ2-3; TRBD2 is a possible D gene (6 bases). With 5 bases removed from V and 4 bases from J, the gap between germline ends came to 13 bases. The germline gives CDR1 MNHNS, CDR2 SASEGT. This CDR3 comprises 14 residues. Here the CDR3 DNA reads TGTGCCAGCAGTTTGTCGGGAGATCCAGATACGCAGTATTTT. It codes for CASSLSGDPDTQYF.

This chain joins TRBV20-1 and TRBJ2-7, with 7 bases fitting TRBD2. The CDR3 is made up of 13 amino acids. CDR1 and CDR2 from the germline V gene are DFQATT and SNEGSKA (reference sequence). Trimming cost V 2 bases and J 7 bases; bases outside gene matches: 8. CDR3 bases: TGCAGTGCTAGACGGGGGTCCGGGAGGGAGCAGTACTTC. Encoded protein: CSARRGSGREQYF.

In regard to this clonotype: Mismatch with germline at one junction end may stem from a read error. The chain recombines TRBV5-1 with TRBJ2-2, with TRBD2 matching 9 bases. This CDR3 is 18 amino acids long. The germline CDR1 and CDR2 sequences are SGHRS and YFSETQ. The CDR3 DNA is TGCGCCAGCAGCTTGGGAGGTGGTAGCGGGAGTTTCACCGGGGAGCTGCTTTTT. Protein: CASSLGGGSGSFTGELLF.

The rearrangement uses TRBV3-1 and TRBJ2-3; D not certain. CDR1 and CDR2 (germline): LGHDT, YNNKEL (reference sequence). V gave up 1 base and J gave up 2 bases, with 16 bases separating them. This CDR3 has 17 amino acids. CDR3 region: CASSQGGWLTNTDTQYF. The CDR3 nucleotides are TGTGCCAGCAGCCAAGGTGGTTGGCTAACCAACACAGATACGCAGTATTTT.

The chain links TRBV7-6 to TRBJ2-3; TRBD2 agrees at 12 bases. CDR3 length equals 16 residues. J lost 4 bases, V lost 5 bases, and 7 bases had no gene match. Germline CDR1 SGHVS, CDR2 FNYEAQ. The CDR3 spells CASSTRTSGNADTQYF. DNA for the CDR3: TGTGCCAGCAGCACCAGGACTAGCGGGAACGCAGATACGCAGTATTTT.

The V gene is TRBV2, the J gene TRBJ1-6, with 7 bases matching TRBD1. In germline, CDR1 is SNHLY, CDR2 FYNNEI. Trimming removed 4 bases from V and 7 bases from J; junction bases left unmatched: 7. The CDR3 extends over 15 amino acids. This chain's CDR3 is CASSAGTVGNSPLHF. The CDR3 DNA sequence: TGTGCCAGCAGTGCGGGGACAGTGGGGAATTCACCCCTCCACTTT.

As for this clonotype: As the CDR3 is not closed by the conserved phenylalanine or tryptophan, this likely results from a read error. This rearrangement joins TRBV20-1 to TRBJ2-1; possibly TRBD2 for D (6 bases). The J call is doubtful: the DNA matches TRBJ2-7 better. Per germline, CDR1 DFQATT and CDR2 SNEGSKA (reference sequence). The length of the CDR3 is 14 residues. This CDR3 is CSASKPGDLYEQYY. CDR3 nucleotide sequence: TGCAGTGCTAGCAAGCCGGGAGACCTTTACGAGCAGTACTAC.

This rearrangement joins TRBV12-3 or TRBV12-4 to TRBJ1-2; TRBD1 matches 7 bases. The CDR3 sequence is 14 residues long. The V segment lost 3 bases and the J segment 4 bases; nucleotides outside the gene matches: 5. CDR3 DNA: TGTGCCAGCAGTTTCGGCAGGGGGTCCTATGGCTACACCTTC. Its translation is CASSFGRGSYGYTF.

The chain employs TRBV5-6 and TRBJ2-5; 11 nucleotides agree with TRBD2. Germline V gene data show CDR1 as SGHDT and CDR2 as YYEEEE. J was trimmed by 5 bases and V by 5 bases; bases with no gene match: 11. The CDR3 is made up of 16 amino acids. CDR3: CASRIAGGPLSETQYF. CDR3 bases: TGTGCCAGCAGGATAGCGGGAGGGCCCCTTTCCGAGACCCAGTACTTC.